Each of the 10 T cell receptor beta chains below was sequenced from the same sample in a study of blood T cell repertoires in COVID-19 (dated by TCRdb to the early 2020s). Libraries were made using the immunoSEQ multiplex PCR assay. The table was pulled from immuneACCESS by TCRdb, which kept in-frame rearrangements only. Such tables lose some clones; where checked, under half of the loss comes from unresolved V genes, and the rest has no known cause. The sample table records about 60,000 clones; about 90% of these occur just once. The ten largest clones take up about 4.5% of the sample. The sample comprised peripheral blood. Receptors were obtained from a man between 60 and 75 years old with acute or convalescent COVID-19.

J is TRBJ2-1 and V is TRBV9, with D perhaps matching TRBD1 (5 bases). Germline V lookup: CDR1 SGDLS, CDR2 YYNGEE. The CDR3 length is 16 residues. V lost 0 bases and J lost 0, with 10 bases in between. CDR3 nucleotides: TGTGCCAGCAGCGTAGGTGGCAGGGCCTCCTACAATGAGCAGTTCTTC. Amino acid sequence: CASSVGGRASYNEQFF.

This chain connects TRBV7-8 to TRBJ2-7, with 8 bases aligning to TRBD1. The CDR3 spans 15 residues. Germline V gene sequence: CDR1 SGHVS, CDR2 FQNEAQ. The junction had 12 bases not matched to a gene; V was cut back by 6 bases and J by 5 bases. The chain's CDR3 is CASSPDRATFHEQYF. Written as DNA, the CDR3 is TGTGCCAGCAGTCCGGACAGGGCGACTTTCCACGAGCAGTACTTC.

This chain connects TRBV27 to TRBJ1-4, with unresolved D. From germline, CDR1 is MNHEY and CDR2 SMNVEV (reference sequence). The ends were cut back, 4 bases at V and 0 bases at J, with 12 bases in the middle. The CDR3 sequence is 16 residues long. In DNA, the CDR3 is TGTGCCAGCAGTTCTCTCTTGTCCGCAACTAATGAAAAACTGTTTTTT. Residues: CASSSLLSATNEKLFF.

This clone was counted between two and nine times. The chain recombines TRBV10-3 with TRBJ1-3; D unresolved. CDR1 is ENHRY and CDR2 is SYGVKD in the germline V gene. The CDR3 contains 14 residues. The V and J ends lost 2 bases and 0 bases respectively, with 5 bases between them. CDR3 sequence: CAISEAGSGNTIYF. In DNA, the CDR3 is TGTGCCATCAGTGAGGCGGGCTCTGGAAACACCATATATTTT.

V usage is TRBV30 and J usage is TRBJ1-5; 8 bases are a match to TRBD1. With 0 bases clipped from V and 4 bases from J, the junction kept 2 bases outside the gene matches. In germline, CDR1 is GTSNPN, CDR2 SVGIG (reference sequence). The CDR3 totals 14 residues. CDR3 residues: CAWSVRTGNQPQHF. For the CDR3, the DNA is TGTGCCTGGAGTGTACGGACAGGGAATCAGCCCCAGCATTTT.

The sample holds a few counts of this clone. The chain combines TRBV19 with TRBJ2-1, with a possible D match to TRBD2 (5 bases). The V gene's germline CDR1 is LNHDA and CDR2 SQIVND (reference sequence). With 7 bases removed from V and 10 bases from J, the gap between germline ends came to 26 bases. This CDR3 has 16 amino acids. DNA of the CDR3: TGTGCCAGTACCGCAAACCTGCTAGCAGCCTCCCAAGAGCAGTTCTTC. Amino acids: CASTANLLAASQEQFF.

In this sample, this clone turned up once. The J gene is TRBJ1-4, the V gene TRBV5-8; 9 positions match TRBD1. J was trimmed by 8 bases and V by 6 bases; bases with no gene match: 8. Per germline, CDR1 SGHTS and CDR2 YDEGEE. This CDR3 contains 14 residues. CDR3 in amino acids: CASNWGQGGEKLFF. The CDR3 nucleotides read TGTGCCAGCAATTGGGGACAGGGCGGCGAAAAACTGTTTTTT. Complete variable domain (other parts from reference TRBV5-8 and TRBJ1-4): EAGVTQSPTHLIKTRGQQATLRCSPISGHTSVYWYQQALGLGLQFLLWYDEGEERNRGNFPPRFSGRQFPNYSSELNVNALELEDSALYLCASNWGQGGEKLFFGSGTQLSVL.

This chain connects TRBV24-1 to TRBJ1-5, with 9 bases fitting TRBD1. Germline trimming cut 4 bases from V and 2 bases from J; bases unmatched to any gene: 2. The germline V gene has CDR1 KGHDR and CDR2 SFDVKD. The CDR3 length is 15 residues. As DNA, the CDR3 is TGTGCCACCAGTGAGGGACAGGGTGGCAATCAGCCCCAGCATTTT. It specifies CATSEGQGGNQPQHF.

V gene TRBV11-2 combines with J gene TRBJ2-7, with TRBD1 as a possible D gene (5 bases). The CDR3 is made up of 16 amino acids. Germline V CDR1 and CDR2: SGHAT, FQNNGV. V lost 2 bases, J lost 2 bases, and 16 bases lay in between. Here the CDR3 reads CASSLRVGAAPYEQYF. In DNA form, the CDR3 reads TGTGCCAGCAGCTTAAGGGTTGGGGCGGCCCCCTACGAGCAGTACTTC.

This chain uses TRBV19 with TRBJ2-1; tentatively, D is TRBD2 (5 bases). The germline gives CDR1 LNHDA, CDR2 SQIVND (reference sequence). CDR3 length equals 14 residues. The V and J ends lost 5 bases and 0 bases respectively, with 8 bases between them. In nucleotides, the CDR3 is TGTGCCAGTAGTCCGGACTTCTCCTACAATGAGCAGTTCTTC. Translated: CASSPDFSYNEQFF. Based on the CDR3 plus reference TRBV19 and TRBJ2-1, the full variable domain is DGGITQSPKYLFRKEGQNVTLSCEQNLNHDAMYWYRQDPGQGLRLIYYSQIVNDFQKGDIAEGYSVSREKKESFPLTVTSAQKNPTAFYLCASSPDFSYNEQFFGPGTRLTVL.